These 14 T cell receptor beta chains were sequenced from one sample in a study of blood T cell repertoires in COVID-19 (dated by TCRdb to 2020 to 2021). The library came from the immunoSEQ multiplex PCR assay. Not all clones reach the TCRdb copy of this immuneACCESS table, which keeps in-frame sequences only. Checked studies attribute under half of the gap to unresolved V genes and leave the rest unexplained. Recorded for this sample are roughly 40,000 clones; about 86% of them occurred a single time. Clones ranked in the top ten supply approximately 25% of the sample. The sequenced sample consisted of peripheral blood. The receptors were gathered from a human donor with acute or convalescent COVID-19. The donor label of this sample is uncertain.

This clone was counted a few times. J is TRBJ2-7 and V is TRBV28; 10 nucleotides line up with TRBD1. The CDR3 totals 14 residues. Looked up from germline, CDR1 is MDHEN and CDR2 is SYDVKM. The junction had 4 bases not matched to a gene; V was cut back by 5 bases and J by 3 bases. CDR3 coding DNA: TGTGCCAGCAGTGCGGACAGGGGGGGCTACGAGCAGTACTTC. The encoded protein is CASSADRGGYEQYF.

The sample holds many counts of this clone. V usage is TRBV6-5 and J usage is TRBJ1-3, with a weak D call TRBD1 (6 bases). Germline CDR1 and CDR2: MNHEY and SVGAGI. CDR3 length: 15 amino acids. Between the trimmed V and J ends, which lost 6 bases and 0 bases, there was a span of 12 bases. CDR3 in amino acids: CASSPSDSSGNTIYF. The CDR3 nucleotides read TGTGCCAGCAGCCCCTCGGACAGCTCTGGAAACACCATATATTTT.

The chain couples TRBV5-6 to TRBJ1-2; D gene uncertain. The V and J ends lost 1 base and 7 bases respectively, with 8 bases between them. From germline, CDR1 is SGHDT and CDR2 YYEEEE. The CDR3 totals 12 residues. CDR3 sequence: CASSLISGGYTF. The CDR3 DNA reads TGTGCCAGCAGCTTGATCTCCGGTGGCTACACCTTC.

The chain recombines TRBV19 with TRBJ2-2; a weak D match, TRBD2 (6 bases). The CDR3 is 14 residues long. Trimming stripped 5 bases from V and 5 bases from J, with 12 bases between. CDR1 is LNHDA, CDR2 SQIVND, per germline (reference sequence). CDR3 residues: CASSSLALTGELFF. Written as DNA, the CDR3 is TGTGCCAGTAGTTCCCTAGCGCTTACCGGGGAGCTGTTTTTT.

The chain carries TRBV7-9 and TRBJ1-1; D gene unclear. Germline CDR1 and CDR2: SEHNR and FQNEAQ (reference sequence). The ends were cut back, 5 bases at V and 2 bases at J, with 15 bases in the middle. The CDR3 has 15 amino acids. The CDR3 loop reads CASSRPGPSNTEAFF. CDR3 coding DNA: TGTGCCAGCAGCCGACCGGGTCCAAGTAACACTGAAGCTTTCTTT. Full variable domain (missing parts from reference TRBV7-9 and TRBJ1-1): DTGVSQNPRHKITKRGQNVTFRCDPISEHNRLYWYRQTLGQGPEFLTYFQNEAQLEKSRLLSDRFSAERPKGSFSTLEIQRTEQGDSAMYLCASSRPGPSNTEAFFGQGTRLTVV.

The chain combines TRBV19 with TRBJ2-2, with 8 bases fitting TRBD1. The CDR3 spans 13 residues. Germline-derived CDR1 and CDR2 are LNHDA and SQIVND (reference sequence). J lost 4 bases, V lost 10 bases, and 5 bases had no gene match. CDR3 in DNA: TGTGCCACGGAACAGGGGGTCACCGGGGAGCTGTTTTTT. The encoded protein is CATEQGVTGELFF.

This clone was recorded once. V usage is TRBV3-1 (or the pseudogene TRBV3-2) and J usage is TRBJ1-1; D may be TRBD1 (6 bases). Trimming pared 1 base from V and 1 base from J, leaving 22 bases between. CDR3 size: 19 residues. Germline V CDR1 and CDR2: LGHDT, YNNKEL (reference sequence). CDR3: CASSQVLGQPAIGNTEAFF. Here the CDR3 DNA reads TGTGCCAGCAGCCAAGTGTTAGGACAGCCGGCGATCGGGAACACTGAAGCTTTCTTT.

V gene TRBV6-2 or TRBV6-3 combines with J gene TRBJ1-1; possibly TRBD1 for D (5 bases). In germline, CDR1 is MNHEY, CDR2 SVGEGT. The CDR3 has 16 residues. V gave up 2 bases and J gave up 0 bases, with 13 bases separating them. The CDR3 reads CASSYRIGGVNTEAFF. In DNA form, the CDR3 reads TGTGCCAGCAGTTACCGCATCGGGGGGGTGAACACTGAAGCTTTCTTT.

The CDR3 reads CAISGALAGGNNEQFF. The CDR3 DNA sequence: TGTGCCATCAGTGGGGCCCTAGCGGGAGGGAACAATGAGCAGTTCTTC. This chain joins TRBV10-3 and TRBJ2-1, with 12 bases that match TRBD2. Germline CDR1 is ENHRY and CDR2 is SYGVKD. Trimming cost V 4 bases and J 5 bases; bases outside gene matches: 6. The CDR3 is made up of 16 amino acids.

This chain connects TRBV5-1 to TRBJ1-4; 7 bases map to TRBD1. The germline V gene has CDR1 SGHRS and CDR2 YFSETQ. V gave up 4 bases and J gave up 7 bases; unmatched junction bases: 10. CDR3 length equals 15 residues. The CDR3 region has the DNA TGCGCCAGCAGCCCCGGGACAGTTTTAAGTGAAAAACTGTTTTTT. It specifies CASSPGTVLSEKLFF.

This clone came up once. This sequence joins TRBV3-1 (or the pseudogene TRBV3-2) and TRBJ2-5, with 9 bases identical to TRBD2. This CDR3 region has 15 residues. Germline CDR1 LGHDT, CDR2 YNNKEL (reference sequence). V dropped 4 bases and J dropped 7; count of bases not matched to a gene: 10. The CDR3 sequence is CASSPPGGGGGTQYF. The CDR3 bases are TGTGCCAGCAGCCCCCCCGGCGGGGGGGGTGGGACCCAGTACTTC.

CDR3 loop: CASSPKGLKNQPQHF. CDR3 coding DNA: TGTGCCAGCAGCCCCAAGGGACTCAAAAATCAGCCCCAGCATTTT. The chain is built from TRBV28 and TRBJ1-5, with D perhaps TRBD1 (5 bases). CDR1 and CDR2 (germline): MDHEN, SYDVKM. The germline V and J ends were trimmed by 6 bases and 4 bases, with 16 bases remaining between them. The length of the CDR3 is 15 residues.

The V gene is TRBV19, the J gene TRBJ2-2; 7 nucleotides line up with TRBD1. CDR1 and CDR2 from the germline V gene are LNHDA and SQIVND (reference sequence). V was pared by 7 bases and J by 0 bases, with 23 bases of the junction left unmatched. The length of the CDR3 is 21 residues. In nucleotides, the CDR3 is TGTGCCAGTACTTCAGTGTTCTTGGTCGCGACAGGGTCTTCGAACACCGGGGAGCTGTTTTTT. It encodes CASTSVFLVATGSSNTGELFF.

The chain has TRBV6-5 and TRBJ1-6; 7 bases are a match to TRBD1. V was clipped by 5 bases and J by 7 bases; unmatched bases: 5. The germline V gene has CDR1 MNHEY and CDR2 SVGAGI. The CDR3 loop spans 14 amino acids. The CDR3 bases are TGTGCCAGCAGTCACGGACAGGAAAATTCACCCCTCCACTTT. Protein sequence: CASSHGQENSPLHF.